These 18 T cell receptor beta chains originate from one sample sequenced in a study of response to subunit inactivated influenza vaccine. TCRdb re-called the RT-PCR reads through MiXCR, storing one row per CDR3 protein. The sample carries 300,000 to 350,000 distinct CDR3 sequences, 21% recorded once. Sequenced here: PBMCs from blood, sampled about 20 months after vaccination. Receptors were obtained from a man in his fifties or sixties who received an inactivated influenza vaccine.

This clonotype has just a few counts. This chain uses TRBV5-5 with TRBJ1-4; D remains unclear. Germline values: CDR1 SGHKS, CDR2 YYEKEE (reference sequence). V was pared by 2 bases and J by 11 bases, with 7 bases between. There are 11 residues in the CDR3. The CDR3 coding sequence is TGTGCCAGCAGCTTTGGGCGGAAACTGTTTTTT. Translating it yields CASSFGRKLFF.

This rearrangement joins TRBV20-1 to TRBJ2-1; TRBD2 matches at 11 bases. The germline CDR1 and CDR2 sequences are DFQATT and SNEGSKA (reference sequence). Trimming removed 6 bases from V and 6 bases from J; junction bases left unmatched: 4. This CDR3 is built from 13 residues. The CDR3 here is CSAATSGTNEQFF. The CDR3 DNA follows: TGCAGTGCCGCGACTAGCGGGACCAATGAGCAGTTCTTC.

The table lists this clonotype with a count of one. As DNA, the CDR3 is TGTGCCACCCTGTTAGGGACACAGGACAATGAGCAGTTCTTC. Its translation: CATLLGTQDNEQFF. The V call is TRBV28, the J call TRBJ2-1; TRBD1 is a possible D gene (6 bases). This CDR3 has 14 amino acids. Trimming removed 10 bases at V and 5 bases at J, with 18 bases between. Germline values: CDR1 MDHEN, CDR2 SYDVKM.

CDR3 protein: CASSLAGAGGYTDTQYF. CDR3 DNA: TGCGCCAGCAGCTTGGCCGGAGCGGGGGGCTACACAGATACGCAGTATTTT. J is TRBJ2-3 and V is TRBV5-1; the match to TRBD2 covers 9 bases. The CDR3 loop spans 17 amino acids. The junction had 7 bases not matched to a gene; V was cut back by 0 bases and J by 2 bases. Germline values: CDR1 SGHRS, CDR2 YFSETQ.

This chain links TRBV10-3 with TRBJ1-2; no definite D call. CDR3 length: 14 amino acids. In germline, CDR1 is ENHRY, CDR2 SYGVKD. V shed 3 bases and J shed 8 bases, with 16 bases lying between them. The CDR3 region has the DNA TGTGCCATCAGTGACTCCAACATCGCTAGGGGCTACACCTTC. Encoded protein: CAISDSNIARGYTF.

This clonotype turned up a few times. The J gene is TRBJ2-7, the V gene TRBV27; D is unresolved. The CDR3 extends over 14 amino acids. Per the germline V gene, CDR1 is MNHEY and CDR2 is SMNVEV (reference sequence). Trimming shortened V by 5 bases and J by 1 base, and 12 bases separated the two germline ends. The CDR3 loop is CASSPRIGSYEQYF. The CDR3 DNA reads TGTGCCAGCAGTCCCCGAATCGGGTCCTACGAGCAGTACTTC.

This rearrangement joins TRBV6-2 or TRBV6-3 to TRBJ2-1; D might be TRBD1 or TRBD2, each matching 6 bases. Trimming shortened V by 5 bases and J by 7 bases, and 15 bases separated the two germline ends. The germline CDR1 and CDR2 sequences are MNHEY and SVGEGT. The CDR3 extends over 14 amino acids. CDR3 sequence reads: CASSQEGGNNEQFF. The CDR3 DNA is TGTGCCAGCAGTCAAGAAGGGGGGAATAATGAGCAGTTCTTC.

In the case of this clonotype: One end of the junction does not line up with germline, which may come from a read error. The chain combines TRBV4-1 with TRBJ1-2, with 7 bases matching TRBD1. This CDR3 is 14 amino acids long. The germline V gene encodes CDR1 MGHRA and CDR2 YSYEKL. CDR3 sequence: CASSQEGTAYSYTF. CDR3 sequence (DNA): TGCGCCAGCAGCCAAGAAGGGACAGCCTATAGCTACACCTTC.

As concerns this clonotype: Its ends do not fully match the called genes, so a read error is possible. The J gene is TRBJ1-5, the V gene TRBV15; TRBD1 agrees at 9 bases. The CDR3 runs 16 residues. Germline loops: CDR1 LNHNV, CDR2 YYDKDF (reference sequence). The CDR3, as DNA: TGTGCCACCGGCAGACACGGGACAGGGAGGGATCAGCCCCAGCATTTT. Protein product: CATGRHGTGRDQPQHF.

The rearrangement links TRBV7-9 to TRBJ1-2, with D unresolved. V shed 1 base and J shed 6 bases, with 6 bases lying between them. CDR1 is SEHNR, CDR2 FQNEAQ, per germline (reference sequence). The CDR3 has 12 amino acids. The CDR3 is CASSLGENGYTF. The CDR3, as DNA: TGTGCCAGCAGCTTAGGGGAGAATGGCTACACCTTC. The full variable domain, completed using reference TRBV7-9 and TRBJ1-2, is DTGVSQNPRHKITKRGQNVTFRCDPISEHNRLYWYRQTLGQGPEFLTYFQNEAQLEKSRLLSDRFSAERPKGSFSTLEIQRTEQGDSAMYLCASSLGENGYTFGSGTRLTVV.

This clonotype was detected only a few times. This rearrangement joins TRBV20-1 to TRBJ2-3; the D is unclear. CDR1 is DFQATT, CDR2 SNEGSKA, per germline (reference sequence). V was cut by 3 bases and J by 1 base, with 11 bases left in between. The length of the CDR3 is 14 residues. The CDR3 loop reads CSARAGPGTDTQYF. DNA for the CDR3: TGCAGTGCTAGGGCAGGACCGGGCACAGATACGCAGTATTTT.

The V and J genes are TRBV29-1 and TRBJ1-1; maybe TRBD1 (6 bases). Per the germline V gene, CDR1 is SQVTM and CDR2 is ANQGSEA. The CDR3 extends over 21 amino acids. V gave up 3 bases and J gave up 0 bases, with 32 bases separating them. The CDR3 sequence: CSVDLPTGTRGKHDLNTEAFF. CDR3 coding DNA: TGCAGCGTTGATCTCCCCACCGGGACACGGGGCAAACATGATTTGAACACTGAAGCTTTCTTT.

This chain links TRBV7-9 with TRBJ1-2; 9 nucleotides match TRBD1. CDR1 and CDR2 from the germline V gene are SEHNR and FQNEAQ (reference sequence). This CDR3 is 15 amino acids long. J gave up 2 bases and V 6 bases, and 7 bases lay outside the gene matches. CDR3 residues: CASRRGDRANYGYTF. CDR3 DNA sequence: TGTGCCAGCAGGCGAGGGGACAGGGCAAACTATGGCTACACCTTC.

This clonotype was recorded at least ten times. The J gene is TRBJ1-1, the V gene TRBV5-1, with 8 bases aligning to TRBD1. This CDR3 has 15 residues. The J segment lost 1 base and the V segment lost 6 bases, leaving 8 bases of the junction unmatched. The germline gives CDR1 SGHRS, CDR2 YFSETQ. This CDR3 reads CASTDGQGGNTEAFF. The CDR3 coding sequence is TGCGCCAGCACCGACGGACAGGGCGGGAACACTGAAGCTTTCTTT.

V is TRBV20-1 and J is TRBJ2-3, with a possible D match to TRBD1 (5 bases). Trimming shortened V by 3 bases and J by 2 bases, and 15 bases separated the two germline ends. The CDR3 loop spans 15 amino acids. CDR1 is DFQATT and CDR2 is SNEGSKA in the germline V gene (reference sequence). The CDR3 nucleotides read TGCAGTGCTAGGAGCTGGGGCCAATCCACAGATACGCAGTATTTT. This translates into CSARSWGQSTDTQYF.

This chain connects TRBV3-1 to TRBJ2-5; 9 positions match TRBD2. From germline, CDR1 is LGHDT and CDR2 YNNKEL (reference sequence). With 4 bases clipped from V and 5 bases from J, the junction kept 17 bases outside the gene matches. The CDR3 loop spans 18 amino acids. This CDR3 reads CASSLYRGRAEGMETQYF. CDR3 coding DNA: TGTGCCAGCAGCCTTTATCGCGGGAGGGCCGAAGGAATGGAGACCCAGTACTTC.

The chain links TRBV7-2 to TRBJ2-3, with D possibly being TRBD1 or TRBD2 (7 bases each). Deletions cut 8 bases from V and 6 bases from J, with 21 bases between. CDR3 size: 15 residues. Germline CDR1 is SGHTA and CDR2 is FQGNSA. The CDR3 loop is CASCLQGGGWDTQYF. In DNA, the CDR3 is TGTGCCAGCTGCCTCCAGGGGGGGGGTTGGGATACGCAGTATTTT.

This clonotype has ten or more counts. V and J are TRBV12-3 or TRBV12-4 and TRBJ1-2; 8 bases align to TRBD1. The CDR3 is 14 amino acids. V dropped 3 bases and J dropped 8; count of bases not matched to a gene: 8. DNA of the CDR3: TGTGCCAGCAGTTTGGACAGGGCCACGAGCGGCTACACCTTC. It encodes CASSLDRATSGYTF.